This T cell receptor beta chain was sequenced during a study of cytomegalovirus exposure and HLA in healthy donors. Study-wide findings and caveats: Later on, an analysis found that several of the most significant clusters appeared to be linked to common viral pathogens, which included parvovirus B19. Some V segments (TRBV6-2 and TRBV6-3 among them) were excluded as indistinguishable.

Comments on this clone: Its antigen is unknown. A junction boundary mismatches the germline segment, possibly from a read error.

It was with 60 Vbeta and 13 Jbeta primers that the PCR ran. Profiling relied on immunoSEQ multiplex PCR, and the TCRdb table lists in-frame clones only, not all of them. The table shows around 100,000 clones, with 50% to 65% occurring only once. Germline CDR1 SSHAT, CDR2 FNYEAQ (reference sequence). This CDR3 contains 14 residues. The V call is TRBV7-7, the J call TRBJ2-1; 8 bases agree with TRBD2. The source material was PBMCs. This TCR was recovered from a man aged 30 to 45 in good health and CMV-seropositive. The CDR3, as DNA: TGTGCTAGCAGCCCTGGGGTAGCGGGGTACGAGCAGTTCTTC. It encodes CASSPGVAGYEQFF. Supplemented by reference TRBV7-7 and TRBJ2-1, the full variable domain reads GAGVSQSPRYKVTKRGQDVTLRCDPISSHATLYWYQQALGQGPEFLTYFNYEAQPDKSGLPSDRFSAERPEGSISTLTIQRTEQRDSAMYRCASSPGVAGYEQFFGPGTRLTVL.